The 10 T cell receptor beta chains reported below all come from one sample, sequenced in a study of brain T cells in children with intractable seizures. Assay used: immunoSEQ multiplex PCR; TCRdb lists only in-frame clones, some missing. Seen here are 100,000 to 120,000 clones, around 94% observed once, and the top ten hold more than 3%. The sample here was peripheral blood, taken at surgery. All receptors derive from a boy less than two years old with hemimegalencephaly and intractable seizures.

The chain couples TRBV2 to TRBJ1-4; 8 nucleotides align to TRBD1. The CDR3 covers 15 residues. Losses at the gene ends were 9 bases for V and 3 bases for J; bases not matched to a gene: 9. Germline V lookup: CDR1 SNHLY, CDR2 FYNNEI. CDR3 sequence: CASGQGGASNEKLFF. The DNA of the CDR3 is TGTGCCAGTGGACAGGGAGGGGCTTCTAATGAAAAACTGTTTTTT. Using reference TRBV2 and TRBJ1-4 for the parts outside the CDR3, the full variable domain is EPEVTQTPSHQVTQMGQEVILRCVPISNHLYFYWYRQILGQKVEFLVSFYNNEISEKSEIFDDQFSVERPDGSNFTLKIRSTKLEDSAMYFCASGQGGASNEKLFFGSGTQLSVL.

This clone was observed a single time. The chain links TRBV5-1 to TRBJ1-1, with D hard to call. This CDR3 has 14 amino acids. Trimming took 4 bases from V and 2 from J, leaving 12 bases between them. Germline V gene data show CDR1 as SGHRS and CDR2 as YFSETQ. The CDR3 bases are TGCGCCAGCAGCCCTGGGCCGGAAAACACTGAAGCTTTCTTT. Its translation: CASSPGPENTEAFF. Combining the CDR3 with reference TRBV5-1 and TRBJ1-1 gives the whole variable domain KAGVTQTPRYLIKTRGQQVTLSCSPISGHRSVSWYQQTPGQGLQFLFEYFSETQRNKGNFPGRFSGRQFSNSRSEMNVSTLELGDSALYLCASSPGPENTEAFFGQGTRLTVV.

The V call is TRBV28, the J call TRBJ2-1; 11 bases match TRBD2. Germline CDR1 and CDR2: MDHEN and SYDVKM. Unmatched junction bases numbered 6, after V lost 5 bases and J lost 6 bases. The CDR3 is 15 amino acids. The CDR3: CASSTPTSGTNEQFF. CDR3 DNA sequence: TGTGCCAGCAGTACCCCGACTAGCGGGACCAATGAGCAGTTCTTC. Together with reference TRBV28 and TRBJ2-1, the CDR3 gives the full variable domain: DVKVTQSSRYLVKRTGEKVFLECVQDMDHENMFWYRQDPGLGLRLIYFSYDVKMKEKGDIPEGYSVSREKKERFSLILESASTNQTSMYLCASSTPTSGTNEQFFGPGTRLTVL.

On this clone itself: The identical CDR3 is also encoded by other nucleotide sequences in the sample. The chain carries TRBV27 and TRBJ2-7; a possible D gene is TRBD1 (6 bases). This CDR3 spans 13 amino acids. Trimming shortened V by 2 bases and J by 3 bases, and 8 bases separated the two germline ends. Per germline, CDR1 MNHEY and CDR2 SMNVEV (reference sequence). In DNA form, the CDR3 reads TGTGCCAGCAGTTTAGGACAGAGCTACGAGCAGTACTTC. This encodes CASSLGQSYEQYF.

The chain employs TRBV6-5 and TRBJ1-2, with D possibly TRBD1 on 5 matching bases. This CDR3 spans 14 amino acids. V gave up 6 bases and J gave up 6 bases, with 17 bases separating them. The germline gives CDR1 MNHEY, CDR2 SVGAGI. The DNA of the CDR3 is TGTGCCAGCAGAACCGGAACAGGTTTCCATGGCTACACCTTC. It codes for CASRTGTGFHGYTF.

V is TRBV19 and J is TRBJ1-1, with D possibly being TRBD1 (6 bases). This CDR3 region has 16 residues. Germline V gives CDR1 LNHDA, CDR2 SQIVND (reference sequence). Trimming took 3 bases from V and 1 from J, leaving 15 bases between them. CDR3 nucleotides: TGTGCCAGTAGTATGGTGGGGGGGCTGCCGAACACTGAAGCTTTCTTT. Protein: CASSMVGGLPNTEAFF.

This chain links TRBV29-1 with TRBJ2-7; perhaps TRBD1 as D (5 bases). In germline, CDR1 is SQVTM, CDR2 ANQGSEA. Trimming cost V 6 bases and J 1 base, with 10 bases left between them. The CDR3 totals 12 residues. The CDR3 DNA reads TGCAGCGTCATGACAGTATCCTACGAGCAGTACTTC. Its translation is CSVMTVSYEQYF.

V usage is TRBV11-2 and J usage is TRBJ2-7; D may be TRBD2 (6 bases). Trimming shortened V by 1 base and J by 6 bases, and 10 bases separated the two germline ends. From germline, CDR1 is SGHAT and CDR2 FQNNGV. CDR3 length: 13 residues. DNA for the CDR3: TGTGCCAGCAGCTTAGTAGCGGCGGGCGAGCAGTACTTC. This codes for CASSLVAAGEQYF.

The rearrangement uses TRBV28 and TRBJ1-2; D might be TRBD1 (6 bases). CDR1 is MDHEN and CDR2 is SYDVKM in the germline V gene. V lost 5 bases and J lost 2, with 27 bases in between. The CDR3 has 19 amino acids. DNA for the CDR3: TGTGCCAGCAGTGGGGCCCGAGGGGGAGGCCGGAGACACAACTATGGCTACACCTTC. Its translation is CASSGARGGGRRHNYGYTF.

This sequence joins TRBV2 and TRBJ2-5; D uncertain. The CDR3 extends over 13 amino acids. CDR1 is SNHLY and CDR2 is FYNNEI in the germline V gene. Trimming removed 7 bases at V and 4 bases at J, with 13 bases between. The CDR3 loop reads CASTQLMGETQYF. The CDR3 DNA reads TGTGCCAGCACTCAACTTATGGGAGAGACCCAGTACTTC.